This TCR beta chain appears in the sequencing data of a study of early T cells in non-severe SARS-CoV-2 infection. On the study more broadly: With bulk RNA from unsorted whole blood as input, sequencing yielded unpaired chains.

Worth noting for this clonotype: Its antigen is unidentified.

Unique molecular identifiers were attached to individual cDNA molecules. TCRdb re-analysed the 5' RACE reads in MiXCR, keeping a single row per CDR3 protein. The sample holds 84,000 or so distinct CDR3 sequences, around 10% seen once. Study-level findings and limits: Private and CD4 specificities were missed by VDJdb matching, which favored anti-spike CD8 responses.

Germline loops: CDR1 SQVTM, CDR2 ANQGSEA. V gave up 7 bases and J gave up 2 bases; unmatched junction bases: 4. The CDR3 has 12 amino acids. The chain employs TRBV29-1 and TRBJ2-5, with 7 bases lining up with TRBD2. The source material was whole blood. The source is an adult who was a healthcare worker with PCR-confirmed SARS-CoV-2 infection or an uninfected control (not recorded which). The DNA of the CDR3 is TGCAGCGCCGGGACTACGCAAGAGACCCAGTACTTC. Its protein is CSAGTTQETQYF.